Each of the 18 T cell receptor beta chains below was sequenced from the same sample in a study of T cell responses to AZD1222 COVID-19 vaccine (dated by TCRdb to about 2021). The sample's time point, from its label and the paper: about 28 days (+/-7) after the second vaccine dose. Preparation of the library involved the immunoSEQ multiplex PCR assay. TCRdb holds this immuneACCESS table with in-frame rearrangements only. Some clones are missing; in checked studies, unresolved V genes explain under half, and the rest has no known cause. This sample holds tens of thousands of clones; around 89% were observed only once. The ten biggest clones cover more than 20% of the sample. The sample consisted of peripheral blood, taken 28 days after the second AZD1222 dose. The receptor set was obtained from an adult who received the AZD1222 COVID-19 vaccine.

The chain uses TRBV25-1 and TRBJ2-1; 13 positions match TRBD2. CDR1 MGHDK and CDR2 SYGVNS come from the germline V gene. V trimming: 3 bases; J trimming: 10 bases; junction bases outside the gene matches: 6. The CDR3 covers 15 residues. This chain's CDR3 is CASSDTSGRAKEQFF. DNA of the CDR3: TGTGCCAGCAGTGATACTAGCGGGAGGGCCAAGGAGCAGTTCTTC. The whole variable domain, filled in from reference TRBV25-1 and TRBJ2-1, reads EADIYQTPRYLVIGTGKKITLECSQTMGHDKMYWYQQDPGMELHLIHYSYGVNSTEKGDLSSESTVSRIRTEHFPLTLESARPSHTSQYLCASSDTSGRAKEQFFGPGTRLTVL.

The chain couples TRBV5-4 to TRBJ2-2; TRBD1 matches 9 bases. This CDR3 comprises 15 residues. J lost 0 bases, V lost 3 bases, and 0 bases had no gene match. Germline values: CDR1 SGHNT, CDR2 YYREEE (reference sequence). The CDR3 nucleotides are TGTGCCAGCAGCTGGGACAGGGCGAACACCGGGGAGCTGTTTTTT. This sequence encodes CASSWDRANTGELFF.

The chain combines TRBV12-5 with TRBJ1-1; 10 nucleotides agree with TRBD1. CDR3 length equals 16 residues. V shed 5 bases, J shed 1 base, and the junction held 7 bases outside the gene matches. The germline V gene encodes CDR1 LGHNT and CDR2 FRNRAP. CDR3 loop: CASGVGTGATNTEAFF. The DNA of the CDR3 is TGTGCTAGTGGTGTCGGGACAGGGGCCACGAACACTGAAGCTTTCTTT.

V and J are TRBV5-1 and TRBJ2-1, with 8 bases aligning to TRBD1. The CDR3 spans 15 residues. With 0 bases clipped from V and 7 bases from J, the junction kept 6 bases outside the gene matches. Per the germline V gene, CDR1 is SGHRS and CDR2 is YFSETQ. CDR3 region: CASSLATGEFNEQFF. CDR3 nucleotides: TGCGCCAGCAGCTTGGCGACAGGGGAATTTAATGAGCAGTTCTTC. The full variable domain, its missing parts supplied by reference TRBV5-1 and TRBJ2-1, is KAGVTQTPRYLIKTRGQQVTLSCSPISGHRSVSWYQQTPGQGLQFLFEYFSETQRNKGNFPGRFSGRQFSNSRSEMNVSTLELGDSALYLCASSLATGEFNEQFFGPGTRLTVL.

This clone was seen a single time. The chain couples TRBV24-1 to TRBJ2-5; maybe TRBD2 (6 bases). The V end was cut by 4 bases, the J end by 5 bases, with 10 bases between. The CDR3 contains 13 residues. Germline V lookup: CDR1 KGHDR, CDR2 SFDVKD. CDR3 amino acids: CATSEPGRETQYF. CDR3 DNA sequence: TGTGCCACCAGTGAGCCAGGGAGGGAGACCCAGTACTTC.

The rearrangement links TRBV12-3 or TRBV12-4 to TRBJ2-1; 7 positions match TRBD2. Trimming took 5 bases from V and 10 from J; bases not matched to a gene: 2. The CDR3 totals 11 residues. CDR3 residues: CASSQRGEQFF. The CDR3 bases are TGTGCCAGCAGTCAGCGGGGCGAGCAGTTCTTC.

V usage is TRBV7-8 and J usage is TRBJ2-3; the D gene is possibly TRBD2 (5 bases). V was cut by 4 bases and J by 6 bases, with 14 bases left in between. The CDR3 covers 14 residues. Germline-derived CDR1 and CDR2 are SGHVS and FQNEAQ. The CDR3 region has the DNA TGTGCCAGCAGCTCACGGGATTTTCGGGATACGCAGTATTTT. It yields the protein CASSSRDFRDTQYF.

CDR3 in amino acids: CASSLVSDTQYF. The CDR3 bases are TGCGCCAGCAGTCTAGTAAGTGATACGCAGTATTTT. The chain is built from TRBV5-1 and TRBJ2-3; D unclear. Germline V gene sequence: CDR1 SGHRS, CDR2 YFSETQ. This CDR3 spans 12 amino acids. V was shortened by 5 bases and J by 6 bases, with 10 bases between the two germline ends.

The rearrangement links TRBV12-3 or TRBV12-4 to TRBJ1-6; no definite D call. V lost 9 bases and J lost 7, with 13 bases in between. This CDR3 is built from 13 residues. The CDR3 DNA is TGTGCCAGATCCCAACAGCCCAATTCACCCCTCCACTTT. This translates into CARSQQPNSPLHF.

The chain uses TRBV9 and TRBJ1-2, with D perhaps TRBD1 (5 bases). V was shortened by 0 bases and J by 3 bases, with 12 bases between the two germline ends. The germline V gene encodes CDR1 SGDLS and CDR2 YYNGEE. CDR3 size: 15 residues. CDR3 in DNA: TGTGCCAGCAGCGTAGGGTGGGGCGGGGACTATGGCTACACCTTC. It specifies CASSVGWGGDYGYTF.

J is TRBJ1-1 and V is TRBV6-5; D gene ambiguous. The CDR3 is made up of 15 amino acids. Trimming cost V 2 bases and J 4 bases, with 14 bases left between them. Germline CDR1 reads MNHEY; CDR2 reads SVGAGI. The CDR3 loop reads CASSYRGGVGTEAFF. The CDR3 DNA is TGTGCCAGCAGTTACCGGGGAGGCGTTGGCACTGAAGCTTTCTTT.

V gene TRBV9 combines with J gene TRBJ1-4, with D perhaps matching TRBD1 (6 bases). There are 16 residues in the CDR3. V lost 4 bases and J 2 bases, leaving 15 bases between the germline ends. CDR1 is SGDLS, CDR2 YYNGEE, per germline. CDR3 sequence (DNA): TGTGCCAGCAGCTTATCTACAGGGACTACTAATGAAAAACTGTTTTTT. Encoded protein: CASSLSTGTTNEKLFF.

The chain uses TRBV7-2 and TRBJ1-6; D possibly corresponds to TRBD1 (6 bases). The CDR3 spans 17 residues. Trimming shortened V by 0 bases and J by 10 bases, and 19 bases separated the two germline ends. Per the germline V gene, CDR1 is SGHTA and CDR2 is FQGNSA. CDR3 nucleotides: TGTGCCAGCAGCTTAGCCAACAGGGAATTGAGAGGGTCACCCCTCCACTTT. Translated: CASSLANRELRGSPLHF.

The V call is TRBV30, the J call TRBJ2-3, with a tentative D call TRBD1 (6 bases). V lost 3 bases and J 2 bases, leaving 9 bases between the germline ends. The CDR3 totals 13 residues. Germline CDR1 and CDR2: GTSNPN and SVGIG (reference sequence). In DNA, the CDR3 is TGTGCCTGGAGCCAGGGGAACACAGATACGCAGTATTTT. This encodes CAWSQGNTDTQYF. The full variable domain, with the rest looked up from reference TRBV30 and TRBJ2-3, is SQTIHQWPATLVQPVGSPLSLECTVEGTSNPNLYWYRQAAGRGLQLLFYSVGIGQISSEVPQNLSASRPQDRQFILSSKKLLLSDSGFYLCAWSQGNTDTQYFGPGTRLTVL.

The chain carries TRBV11-3 and TRBJ1-4; 8 bases are shared with TRBD1. CDR1 SGHNT and CDR2 YENEEA come from the germline V gene. V lost 5 bases to trimming and J lost 7 bases; unmatched junction nucleotides: 15. This CDR3 comprises 17 residues. CDR3 amino acids: CASSPGQGRSRREKLFF. CDR3 bases: TGTGCCAGCAGCCCCGGACAGGGTAGATCGAGGCGTGAAAAACTGTTTTTT.

The chain employs TRBV19 and TRBJ1-1; the match to TRBD1 covers 9 bases. The CDR3 runs to 17 residues. Germline loops: CDR1 LNHDA, CDR2 SQIVND (reference sequence). Trimming cost V 8 bases and J 3 bases; bases outside gene matches: 16. This CDR3 reads CASLARDREIKDTEAFF. The CDR3 DNA is TGTGCCAGTTTGGCCCGGGACAGGGAGATTAAGGACACTGAAGCTTTCTTT.

The J gene is TRBJ2-2, the V gene TRBV5-1; 9 bases line up with TRBD1. The CDR3 has 15 amino acids. The V segment lost 6 bases and the J segment 9 bases; nucleotides outside the gene matches: 12. Germline V lookup: CDR1 SGHRS, CDR2 YFSETQ. CDR3 in amino acids: CASNAWTGVTRELFF. For the CDR3, the DNA is TGCGCCAGCAATGCGTGGACAGGGGTTACGAGGGAGCTGTTTTTT. Supplemented by reference TRBV5-1 and TRBJ2-2, the full variable domain reads KAGVTQTPRYLIKTRGQQVTLSCSPISGHRSVSWYQQTPGQGLQFLFEYFSETQRNKGNFPGRFSGRQFSNSRSEMNVSTLELGDSALYLCASNAWTGVTRELFFGEGSRLTVL.

The sample holds one count of this clone. The V call is TRBV5-1, the J call TRBJ1-3; D gene unclear. The germline V gene has CDR1 SGHRS and CDR2 YFSETQ. The CDR3 has 15 residues. V was trimmed by 4 bases and J by 0 bases, leaving 11 bases between them. The CDR3 reads CASSPSMSSGNTIYF. As DNA, the CDR3 is TGCGCCAGCAGCCCGTCCATGAGCTCTGGAAACACCATATATTTT.